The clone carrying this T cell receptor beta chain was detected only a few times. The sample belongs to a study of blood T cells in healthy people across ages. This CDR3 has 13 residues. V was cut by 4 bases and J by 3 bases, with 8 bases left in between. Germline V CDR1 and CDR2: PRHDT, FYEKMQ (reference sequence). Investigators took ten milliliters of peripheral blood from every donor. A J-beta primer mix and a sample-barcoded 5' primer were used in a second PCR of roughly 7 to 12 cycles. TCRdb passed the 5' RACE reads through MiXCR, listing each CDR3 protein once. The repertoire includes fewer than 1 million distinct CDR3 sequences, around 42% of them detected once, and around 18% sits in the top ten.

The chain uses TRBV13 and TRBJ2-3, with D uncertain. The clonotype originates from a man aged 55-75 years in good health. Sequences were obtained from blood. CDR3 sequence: CASSSDRTDTQYF. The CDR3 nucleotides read TGTGCCAGCAGCTCAGACCGGACAGATACGCAGTATTTT.